This T cell receptor beta chain came from a study of blood T cell repertoires in COVID-19. About the research overall: COVID-19 samples from acute and convalescent phases originated in the United States, Italy and Spain. T cells, B-cell-depleted T cells, or PBMCs supplied cDNA or gDNA.

In terms of age and location, participants ranged from roughly 18 to 90 years and lived in fewer than 30 US areas. Participant reports of clinical history set cohort assignment. This clone was seen just once. Germline V gives CDR1 MDHEN, CDR2 SYDVKM. This CDR3 has 15 amino acids. V was shortened by 5 bases and J by 1 base, with 15 bases between the two germline ends. TCRdb keeps only in-frame clones here, not all; method: immunoSEQ multiplex PCR. The sample includes approximately 250,000 clones, approximately 86% of them seen just once. The sequence was collected from a woman under 40 who had recovered from COVID-19. Sequenced sample: PBMCs or T cells enriched from blood (not recorded which). V gene TRBV28 combines with J gene TRBJ2-7; D remains unclear. CDR3 DNA sequence: TGTGCCAGCAGTCCCATACTATTTTATTCCTACGAGCAGTACTTC. It encodes CASSPILFYSYEQYF.